This TCR beta chain originates from a study of Ad26.COV2.S vaccination and SARS-CoV-2 variants (TCRdb year 2021). In terms of the full investigation: Sequencing of the TCRbeta repertoire served to evaluate the specificity and breadth of SARS-CoV-2-reactive T cell receptors following Ad26.COV2.S vaccination. The TCR-sequenced set comprised approximately 32 samples: about 19 Ad26.COV2.S vaccine recipients, 5 placebo recipients and 8 SARS-CoV-2 convalescent individuals.

The CDR3 contains 15 residues, cysteine and phenylalanine counted. Kept here is only the CDR3 DNA, which spans 45 bases and is read in frame from base 1. The germline ends are 18 bases apart after V is trimmed by 6 bases and J by 4 bases. CDR1 and CDR2 (MNHEY, SVGAGI) derive from the germline V gene. Beyond this particular receptor, the publication reports: Compared with placebo recipients, Ad26.COV2.S recipients showed higher spike-specific TCR breadth (P = 0.0014). After vaccination, substantial breadth of spike-specific CD8+ and CD4+ T cell responses was reported. Comparable non-spike TCR breadth was observed between vaccine and placebo recipients, consistent with only spike being contained in the vaccine. The authors noted that total T cell responses may have been underestimated by the TCR breadth and depth analyses.

As to this clone: It lacks a known antigen. It has no much larger one-base neighbor in the sample; base qualities were not kept.

In light of the paper, this sample's time point label describes: individuals recovered from natural SARS-CoV-2 infection. The immunoSEQ Assay was used to sequence TCRbeta CDR3 regions. After extraction, genomic DNA underwent amplification by bias-controlled multiplex PCR, followed by high-throughput sequencing. The original pipeline was this. To quantify the absolute abundance of every unique TCRbeta CDR3 region, sequences were collapsed and filtered. T cell fraction was estimated by normalization of TCRbeta template counts to usable DNA, with usable DNA being measured through amplification of reference genes present in all nucleated cells. Repertoire TCRs were annotated as SARS-CoV-2-specific by exact matching of V gene, CDR3 amino acid sequence and J gene to a known reactive TCR set. MIRA supplied the reference SARS-CoV-2 TCR set, which was filtered for enrichment in COVID-19-positive ImmuneCODE repertoires so that public or cross-reactive TCRs were removed. Based on the MIRA antigens, annotated TCRs were further analysed at the level of specific ORF or position within ORF. Breadth was defined as annotated unique rearrangements over total unique productive rearrangements; depth was the summed frequency of those rearrangements. Two-sided Wilcoxon rank-sum tests were used to compare TCR breadth between groups. This immuneACCESS table, as held by TCRdb, lists in-frame sequences with V and J called but not all clones. Of the missing ones, under half trace to an unresolved V gene in checked studies; the others have no known cause. V, J and clone size were drawn from that table, and D and trimming were deduced from the DNA. The sample table records 300,000 to 450,000 clones; about 91% of these occur just once. The top ten hold 3% to 4% of the sample.

This TCR came from a human donor who had recovered from COVID-19. Sequences were derived from peripheral blood, sampled after recovery from COVID-19. Recombination connected TRBV6-5 to TRBJ1-2; the D gene remains uncertain. The sequence in DNA is TGTGCCAGCAGGGTTGCGGAGCGGGCAGGCTATGGCTACACCTTC. This encodes CASRVAERAGYGYTF.